The 20 T cell receptor beta chains presented below share a single source sample, sequenced in a study of OX40 agonist ivuxolimab in advanced cancers. Clones were read by immunoSEQ multiplex PCR, and TCRdb kept only the in-frame ones, dropping some. The sample includes tens of thousands of clones, about 89% of them seen just once. Material: CD4+ or CD8+ T cells sorted from blood, obtained in a trial of the OX40 agonist ivuxolimab. The receptors stem from an adult with an advanced solid tumor such as melanoma, head and neck, liver or kidney cancer.

This chain links TRBV5-1 with TRBJ1-1; 7 bases align to TRBD1. CDR1 and CDR2 (germline): SGHRS, YFSETQ. This CDR3 region has 15 residues. V lost 3 bases, J lost 1 base, and 6 bases stayed unmatched. The CDR3 coding sequence is TGCGCCAGCAGCTCCGACAGGGCGAGGAACACTGAAGCTTTCTTT. Amino acids: CASSSDRARNTEAFF.

The J gene is TRBJ2-1, the V gene TRBV4-1; D unresolved. This CDR3 is 14 amino acids long. Germline assignment: CDR1 MGHRA and CDR2 YSYEKL. V lost 0 bases to trimming and J lost 6 bases, with 9 bases between them. The CDR3 region is CASSQDRPANEQFF. The CDR3 DNA follows: TGCGCCAGCAGCCAAGATCGACCAGCCAATGAGCAGTTCTTC.

The chain links TRBV9 to TRBJ2-5, with 7 bases matching TRBD1. CDR1 and CDR2 (germline): SGDLS, YYNGEE. V was clipped by 0 bases and J by 5 bases; unmatched bases: 10. The CDR3 contains 16 residues. For the CDR3, the DNA is TGTGCCAGCAGCGTAGGGGGACAGAGGTCTTTCGAGACCCAGTACTTC. The encoded protein is CASSVGGQRSFETQYF.

V gene TRBV5-1 combines with J gene TRBJ1-2; TRBD1 matches at 8 bases. Germline trimming cut 3 bases from V and 4 bases from J; bases unmatched to any gene: 5. Germline V lookup: CDR1 SGHRS, CDR2 YFSETQ. The CDR3 extends over 14 amino acids. The CDR3 spells CASSSTGASYGYTF. The CDR3 DNA follows: TGCGCCAGCAGCTCGACAGGGGCCAGCTATGGCTACACCTTC.

The chain has TRBV18 and TRBJ1-2, with D tentatively TRBD1 (6 bases). This CDR3 is built from 14 residues. With 0 bases removed from V and 4 bases from J, the gap between germline ends came to 9 bases. The germline V gene has CDR1 KGHSH and CDR2 LQKENI. The DNA of the CDR3 is TGTGCCAGCTCACCACCGGACAGCCCCTATGGCTACACCTTC. This sequence encodes CASSPPDSPYGYTF. The full variable domain, rest sourced from reference TRBV18 and TRBJ1-2, is NAGVMQNPRHLVRRRGQEARLRCSPMKGHSHVYWYRQLPEEGLKFMVYLQKENIIDESGMPKERFSAEFPKEGPSILRIQQVVRGDSAAYFCASSPPDSPYGYTFGSGTRLTVV.

The chain joins TRBV9 to TRBJ1-3, with D possibly TRBD1 on 6 matching bases. V lost 0 bases to trimming and J lost 4 bases, with 11 bases between them. CDR3 length: 15 amino acids. Germline V lookup: CDR1 SGDLS, CDR2 YYNGEE. CDR3 sequence: CASSVGGGQGNTIYF. The CDR3 DNA reads TGTGCCAGCAGCGTAGGTGGGGGGCAGGGAAACACCATATATTTT.

This clone has a single count. CDR3 residues: CASREGPGQGYTGELFF. The CDR3 coding sequence is TGTGCCAGCCGCGAGGGACCGGGACAGGGGTACACCGGGGAGCTGTTTTTT. J is TRBJ2-2 and V is TRBV9; 10 bases are a match to TRBD1. V was pared by 7 bases and J by 3 bases, with 12 bases of the junction left unmatched. CDR3 size: 17 residues. Germline values: CDR1 SGDLS, CDR2 YYNGEE.

The gene calls are TRBV10-3 and TRBJ1-2; maybe TRBD1 (5 bases). V lost 3 bases and J 2 bases, leaving 10 bases between the germline ends. The V gene's germline CDR1 is ENHRY and CDR2 SYGVKD. This CDR3 is 14 amino acids long. CDR3 residues: CAISDMQGNYGYTF. CDR3 coding DNA: TGTGCCATCAGTGATATGCAGGGAAACTATGGCTACACCTTC.

This chain connects TRBV14 to TRBJ2-1; 12 bases match TRBD2. CDR3 length: 15 residues. Germline-derived CDR1 and CDR2 are SGHDN and FVKESK. Trimming cost V 4 bases and J 6 bases; bases outside gene matches: 4. Written as DNA, the CDR3 is TGTGCCAGCAGCCTAGGACTAGCGGGGAGCAATGAGCAGTTCTTC. It translates to CASSLGLAGSNEQFF.

The rearrangement uses TRBV4-1 and TRBJ2-7; 9 bases match TRBD2. J lost 6 bases, V lost 4 bases, and 13 bases had no gene match. There are 16 residues in the CDR3. Per germline, CDR1 MGHRA and CDR2 YSYEKL. In nucleotides, the CDR3 is TGCGCCAGCAGCCGACAAAAAGCGGGAGGTTCGGGCGAGCAGTACTTC. Its translation: CASSRQKAGGSGEQYF.

V and J are TRBV5-6 and TRBJ2-2; D unclear. Trimming stripped 0 bases from V and 6 bases from J, with 12 bases between. The CDR3 is 15 amino acids. Germline CDR1 reads SGHDT; CDR2 reads YYEEEE. The CDR3 loop reads CASSLEFRSSGELFF. In DNA, the CDR3 is TGTGCCAGCAGCTTGGAATTTAGGAGTTCCGGGGAGCTGTTTTTT. Filled out from reference TRBV5-6 and TRBJ2-2, the complete variable domain reads DAGVTQSPTHLIKTRGQQVTLRCSPKSGHDTVSWYQQALGQGPQFIFQYYEEEERQRGNFPDRFSGHQFPNYSSELNVNALLLGDSALYLCASSLEFRSSGELFFGEGSRLTVL.

This chain uses TRBV19 with TRBJ2-3, with 13 nucleotides matching TRBD2. Germline-derived CDR1 and CDR2 are LNHDA and SQIVND (reference sequence). This CDR3 has 16 residues. V trimming: 5 bases; J trimming: 3 bases; junction bases outside the gene matches: 5. CDR3 in amino acids: CASSLRTSGSTDTQYF. The CDR3 DNA reads as TGTGCCAGTAGTCTTCGGACTAGCGGGAGTACAGATACGCAGTATTTT.

CDR3 region: CASSRSGNSYNEQFF. The CDR3 DNA sequence: TGTGCCAGCAGCCGCAGCGGGAACTCCTACAATGAGCAGTTCTTC. This chain joins TRBV11-2 and TRBJ2-1, with 7 bases fitting TRBD2. The CDR3 has 15 amino acids. J was trimmed by 0 bases and V by 5 bases; bases with no gene match: 4. In germline, CDR1 is SGHAT, CDR2 FQNNGV.

The chain employs TRBV5-1 and TRBJ2-5; maybe TRBD1 (6 bases). Germline V gives CDR1 SGHRS, CDR2 YFSETQ. The CDR3 runs 19 residues. V was shortened by 0 bases and J by 4 bases, with 25 bases between the two germline ends. CDR3 in DNA: TGCGCCAGCAGCTTGGTGGTCAGGGGACCGACTATGGAACGAGAGACCCAGTACTTC. This codes for CASSLVVRGPTMERETQYF. Filled out from reference TRBV5-1 and TRBJ2-5, the complete variable domain reads KAGVTQTPRYLIKTRGQQVTLSCSPISGHRSVSWYQQTPGQGLQFLFEYFSETQRNKGNFPGRFSGRQFSNSRSEMNVSTLELGDSALYLCASSLVVRGPTMERETQYFGPGTRLLVL.

The count of this clone is one. The chain carries TRBV2 and TRBJ1-4; D gene unclear. The CDR3 runs to 13 residues. CDR1 and CDR2 (germline): SNHLY, FYNNEI. With 9 bases removed from V and 8 bases from J, the gap between germline ends came to 16 bases. CDR3 in amino acids: CARAVPNGEKLFF. For the CDR3, the DNA is TGTGCCAGGGCCGTTCCTAACGGGGAAAAACTGTTTTTT.

CDR3 loop: CASSSPLAGWTGELFF. CDR3 DNA sequence: TGTGCCAGCAGCTCGCCACTAGCGGGGTGGACCGGGGAGCTGTTTTTT. The V call is TRBV7-9, the J call TRBJ2-2; the match to TRBD2 covers 10 bases. The CDR3 contains 16 residues. The junction had 7 bases not matched to a gene; V was cut back by 4 bases and J by 5 bases. The germline CDR1 and CDR2 sequences are SEHNR and FQNEAQ (reference sequence).

V is TRBV7-9 and J is TRBJ1-3, with a possible D match to TRBD1 (5 bases). V dropped 1 base and J dropped 2 bases, with 6 bases sitting between them. The germline V gene encodes CDR1 SEHNR and CDR2 FQNEAQ (reference sequence). The CDR3 loop spans 14 amino acids. The DNA of the CDR3 is TGTGCCAGCAGCTTAGGCAGGGCTGGAAACACCATATATTTT. It codes for CASSLGRAGNTIYF. The complete variable domain, with remaining parts taken from reference TRBV7-9 and TRBJ1-3, reads DTGVSQNPRHKITKRGQNVTFRCDPISEHNRLYWYRQTLGQGPEFLTYFQNEAQLEKSRLLSDRFSAERPKGSFSTLEIQRTEQGDSAMYLCASSLGRAGNTIYFGEGSWLTVV.

This clone was counted once. The rearrangement uses TRBV25-1 and TRBJ1-1; D is unresolved. Trimming shortened V by 4 bases and J by 0 bases, and 6 bases separated the two germline ends. The CDR3 extends over 13 amino acids. Germline CDR1 is MGHDK and CDR2 is SYGVNS. The CDR3 region has the DNA TGTGCCAGCAGTGCCTTGATGAACACTGAAGCTTTCTTT. It is translated as CASSALMNTEAFF.

The gene calls are TRBV19 and TRBJ2-7; the D gene is possibly TRBD1 (5 bases). V was clipped by 7 bases and J by 4 bases, with 20 bases between them. Germline CDR1 and CDR2: LNHDA and SQIVND (reference sequence). The CDR3 has 15 amino acids. This CDR3 is CASTESGHPGYEQYF. The CDR3 DNA reads TGTGCCAGTACGGAATCAGGGCATCCCGGATACGAGCAGTACTTC. The full variable domain, with the rest looked up from reference TRBV19 and TRBJ2-7, is DGGITQSPKYLFRKEGQNVTLSCEQNLNHDAMYWYRQDPGQGLRLIYYSQIVNDFQKGDIAEGYSVSREKKESFPLTVTSAQKNPTAFYLCASTESGHPGYEQYFGPGTRLTVT.

The J gene is TRBJ2-7, the V gene TRBV28; TRBD1 agrees at 9 bases. V was pared by 5 bases and J by 7 bases, with 12 bases of the junction left unmatched. Germline V CDR1 and CDR2: MDHEN, SYDVKM. The CDR3 is 15 residues long. In DNA form, the CDR3 reads TGTGCCAGCAGTAAAACAACAGGGGGCGGATGGGAGCAGTACTTC. This gives the protein CASSKTTGGGWEQYF.